These T cell receptor beta chains were read from a single sample in a study of glioma-infiltrating T cells. TCRdb reprocessed the multiplex PCR reads via MiXCR and lists one record per CDR3 protein. The data show approximately 400,000 distinct CDR3 sequences, with about two fifths seen just once and 12% held by the top ten. Sequencing used glioma tissue, nonneoplastic brain tissue, or PBMCs (not recorded which). Receptor source: a human donor with low-grade glioma or glioblastoma, undergoing nonglioma brain surgery, or in good health (not recorded which). Both conserved end residues are part of each CDR3. The order of the fields is D gene, V gene, J gene, clone size, CDR3 DNA, CDR3 protein. A D gene is named only where the DNA matches it firmly. Clone sizes are given selectively: once, few, many, or a class where the clone is expanded.

TRBD1,TRBV5-1,TRBJ2-1,NA,TGCGCCAGCAGCTTGGAGGGACAGGAATACAATGAGCAGTTCTTC,CASSLEGQEYNEQFF
TRBD2,TRBV5-1,TRBJ2-3,NA,TGCGCCAGCAGCATCGGACTAGCGGGGGACACAGATACGCAGTATTTT,CASSIGLAGDTDTQYF
NA,TRBV6-2/TRBV6-3,TRBJ2-3,many,TGTGCCAGCAACCTACCGACACGCACAGATACGCAGTATTTT,CASNLPTRTDTQYF
TRBD2,TRBV5-1,TRBJ2-3,NA,TGCGCCAGCTCCTTGGACCCTAGCGGGAGTACAGATACGCAGTATTTT,CASSLDPSGSTDTQYF
NA,TRBV6-5,TRBJ2-7,NA,TGTGCCAGCAGGGACCACGAGCAGTACTTC,CASRDHEQYF
NA,TRBV25-1,TRBJ2-3,NA,TGTGCCAGGGGGACCGCGACAGATACGCAGTATTTT,CARGTATDTQYF
TRBD2,TRBV4-2,TRBJ2-3,many,TGTGCCAGCAGCCAAGAGCTAGCGGGAGCCGGCGCAGATACGCAGTATTTT,CASSQELAGAGADTQYF
NA,TRBV25-1,TRBJ2-5,NA,TGTGCCAGCAGTGAATCGGGCCGGCGAGGCACCCAGTACTTC,CASSESGRRGTQYF
TRBD1,TRBV19,TRBJ1-3,few,TGTGCCACCAGGGACAGGGAGAGTGGAAACACCATATATTTT,CATRDRESGNTIYF
NA,TRBV4-1,TRBJ2-5,NA,TGCGCCAGCAGCCCGTCCCGGGACCGGGAGACCCAGTACTTC,CASSPSRDRETQYF
NA,TRBV7-2,TRBJ1-4,NA,TGTGCCAGCAGCTTACAGCCTGGGGCTAATGAAAAACTGTTTTTT,CASSLQPGANEKLFF
NA,TRBV5-6,TRBJ1-1,few,TGTGCCAGCAGCTCGGGACATCTAACTGAAGCTTTCTTT,CASSSGHLTEAFF
NA,TRBV28,TRBJ2-3,few,TGTGCCAGCAGATCATATCCGGTAGTTAGGCCTCCCCACACAGATACGCAGTATTTT,CASRSYPVVRPPHTDTQYF
TRBD1,TRBV11-2,TRBJ1-1,few,TGTGCCAGCAGCTTAGTGCTGGGACAGGGGGCTAGAAACACTGAAGCTTTCTTT,CASSLVLGQGARNTEAFF
NA,TRBV6-2/TRBV6-3,TRBJ2-7,NA,TGTGCCATCAGCCACAGCTACGAGCAGTACTTC,CAISHSYEQYF
NA,TRBV7-3,TRBJ1-3,NA,TGTGCCAGCAGCTTAAGAAGGGGGAAGACCGTAAGGGTGGGAAACACCATATATTTT,CASSLRRGKTVRVGNTIYF
NA,TRBV29-1,TRBJ2-7,NA,TGCAGCGTTGTGGCCGATCCTCTCTACGAGCAGTACTTC,CSVVADPLYEQYF
NA,TRBV7-2,TRBJ2-7,many,TGTGCCAGCAGCACCAGCGGGTTCTACTCCTACGAGCAGTACTTC,CASSTSGFYSYEQYF
NA,TRBV20-1,TRBJ2-1,NA,TGCAGTGCCAGCCTCGGGACCAGCTTCGTTGAGCAGTTCTTC,CSASLGTSFVEQFF
NA,TRBV19,TRBJ2-1,once,TGTGCCAGTAGTATCCAGGGGTCTAACGTGCAGTTCTTC,CASSIQGSNVQFF
NA,TRBV20-1,TRBJ2-7,many,TGCAGTGCTAGAGATCCAGACTCAAGCTCCTACGAGCAGTACTTC,CSARDPDSSSYEQYF
NA,TRBV6-4,TRBJ2-3,many,TGTGCCAGCAGTGACTCGGACAGCACAGATACGCAGTATTTT,CASSDSDSTDTQYF
NA,TRBV14,TRBJ2-1,NA,TGTGCCAGCAGCCCTACCCTAGCGAATGTTTACAATGAGCAGTTCTTC,CASSPTLANVYNEQFF
TRBD2,TRBV20-1,TRBJ2-3,NA,TGCAGTGCTAGAGACCGGGGGGGAGGGACAGATACGCAGTATTTT,CSARDRGGGTDTQYF
TRBD2,TRBV7-2,TRBJ2-7,NA,TGTGCCAGCAGCATACTAGCGGGAGAGTCCTACGAGCAGTACTTC,CASSILAGESYEQYF
NA,TRBV28,TRBJ2-1,many,TGTGCCAGCAGGACGGGACCGATGGAGCAGTTCTTC,CASRTGPMEQFF
NA,TRBV7-9,TRBJ2-2,few,TGTGCCAGCAGCTTAGCACCCGCGAACACCGGGGAGCTGTTTTTT,CASSLAPANTGELFF
NA,TRBV27,TRBJ1-1,many,TGTGCCAGCAGTTTAAGGGCAGGGCTCACTGAAGCTTTCTTT,CASSLRAGLTEAFF
TRBD1,TRBV28,TRBJ2-3,many,TGTGCCACCGGGACAGTTACAGATACGCAGTATTTT,CATGTVTDTQYF
NA,TRBV6-2/TRBV6-3,TRBJ2-1,few,TGTGCCAGCAGTTACTCGCCGGGGAGGGGGGTCTGCAATGAGCAGTTCTTC,CASSYSPGRGVCNEQFF
NA,TRBV6-1,TRBJ2-1,once,TGTGCCAGCAGTAGGGGGGTGACGAATGAGAAGTTCTTC,CASSRGVTNEKFF
TRBD1,TRBV28,TRBJ2-3,few,TGTGCCGCCGCGGACAGGGGCAGGGCAGATACGCAGTATTTT,CAAADRGRADTQYF
TRBD1,TRBV6-5,TRBJ1-4,NA,TGTGCCAGCAGTTACCCGGGACAGGGGGAAGAAAAACTGTTTTTT,CASSYPGQGEEKLFF
TRBD2,TRBV27,TRBJ2-1,many,TGTGCCAGCACCGGACGCGTAGCGGGAGTCAACTCCAATGAGCAGTTCTTC,CASTGRVAGVNSNEQFF
NA,TRBV7-8,TRBJ1-5,NA,TGTGCCAGCAGCTTAACGATAGGAGGGAATCAGCCCCAGCATTTT,CASSLTIGGNQPQHF
TRBD2,TRBV4-3,TRBJ2-1,many,TGCGCCAGCAGCCGGAACCGGGGGGCCTACAATGAGCAGTTCTTC,CASSRNRGAYNEQFF
TRBD1,TRBV28,TRBJ2-3,NA,TGTGCCAGCAGTTCGCTCCCGGGACAGGGGAACTCAGATACGCAGTATTTT,CASSSLPGQGNSDTQYF
TRBD2,TRBV20-1,TRBJ2-1,many,TGCAGTGTACTAGCGGAGGACAATGAGCAGTTCTTC,CSVLAEDNEQFF
NA,TRBV15,TRBJ2-1,many,TGTGCCACCAGCATAGCCCGGGACCCCTACAATGAGCAGTTCTTC,CATSIARDPYNEQFF
TRBD2,TRBV20-1,TRBJ2-3,NA,TGCAGTGCTATCGAGAGGCTAGCGGATAATCAGAGGGCTGCAGATACGCGGTATTTT,CSAIERLADNQRAADTRYF
TRBD1,TRBV28,TRBJ2-5,many,TGTGCCAGCAGCCCCCCGACAGGGGGCCACCACCAAGAGACCCAGTACTTC,CASSPPTGGHHQETQYF
NA,TRBV4-2,TRBJ2-7,few,TGTGCCAGCAGCCAAGCGGGCACCTACGAGCAGTACTTC,CASSQAGTYEQYF
NA,TRBV4-1,TRBJ2-7,NA,TGCGCCAGCAACCAACAGTCCTACGAGCAGTACTTC,CASNQQSYEQYF
NA,TRBV20-1,TRBJ2-1,many,TGCAGTGCTATAGCGAACTCCTACAATGAGCAGTTCTTC,CSAIANSYNEQFF
TRBD1,TRBV28,TRBJ1-1,NA,TGTGCCAGCACCGCGACAGGGGGCCGAACTGAAGCTTTCTTT,CASTATGGRTEAFF
TRBD2,TRBV12-3/TRBV12-4,TRBJ2-3,NA,TGTGCCAGCAGTACTACATCTAGCGGGAGTTTAGATACGCAGTATTTT,CASSTTSSGSLDTQYF